These T cell receptor beta chains were read from a single sample in a study of monozygotic twins with cystic fibrosis. Only in-frame clones appear in the TCRdb table, and some are missing; sequencing was by immunoSEQ multiplex PCR. There are 9,500 or so clones in the sample; 97% to 99% occur only once, and around 0.24% lies in the top ten. Specimen: blood. Receptor source: a girl aged 2-10 years with cystic fibrosis. CDR3s include the opening cysteine and the closing phenylalanine or tryptophan. D genes are given only for firm matches. Size values are once, few and many counts, or a class for expanded clones, and some rows have none.

v_gene	abundance	d_gene	j_gene	CDR3nt	CDR3aa
TRBV6-5	.	.	TRBJ2-7	TGTGCCAGCAGTTATATAGGACTCCGGGGTTCGGGGGAGCAGTACTTC	CASSYIGLRGSGEQYF
TRBV18	.	TRBD1	TRBJ2-7	TGTGCCAGCTCACCTAACCATGGTAGCCGGGACAGGTCCTACGAGCAGTACTTC	CASSPNHGSRDRSYEQYF
TRBV18	.	TRBD1	TRBJ2-1	TGTGCCAGCTCACCAGGAGGCCAGGGGGCCCGGAATGAGCAGTTCTTC	CASSPGGQGARNEQFF
TRBV5-1	.	.	TRBJ1-1	TGCGCCAGCAGCCCCCAGGGGAACACTGAAGCTTTCTTT	CASSPQGNTEAFF
TRBV29-1	.	.	TRBJ2-2	TGCAGCGTTGAGGACTGGAAGAACACCGGGGAGCTGTTTTTT	CSVEDWKNTGELFF
TRBV4-2	.	.	TRBJ2-5	TGTGCCAGCAGCTTAGGACTCCAAGAGACCCAGTACTTC	CASSLGLQETQYF
TRBV5-4	.	.	TRBJ2-3	TGTGCCAGCAGCGGAAACAGGGAGAAGAGTTTTCAGGATACGCAGTATTTT	CASSGNREKSFQDTQYF
TRBV7-3	.	TRBD2	TRBJ2-2	TGTGCCAGCGGGGCTAGCGGCGACACCGGGGAGCTGTTTTTT	CASGASGDTGELFF
TRBV28	.	.	TRBJ1-2	TGTGCCAGCAGTTTGAGGGGGGGCCCTAGGGGCTACACCTTC	CASSLRGGPRGYTF
TRBV5-1	.	.	TRBJ1-1	TGCGCCAGCAGCTTGGAGGCAGGGGTGGGAACTGAAGCTTTCTTT	CASSLEAGVGTEAFF
TRBV7-6	once	TRBD1	TRBJ2-7	TGTGCCAGCAGCTTAGGGACAGGGGGTGCCTCCTACGAGCAGTACTTC	CASSLGTGGASYEQYF
TRBV10-3	.	TRBD2	TRBJ2-1	TGTGCCATCAGACTAGCGGGAGTAGGTGAGCAGTTCTTC	CAIRLAGVGEQFF
TRBV2	.	TRBD2	TRBJ2-3	TGTGCCCGCGCCTCGAGTAACAGCGGGACCCCTACGCAGTATTTT	CARASSNSGTPTQYF
TRBV10-2	.	TRBD1	TRBJ2-1	TGCGCCAGCAGTGAAACGCCAGGGGGAAAATCCTACAATGAGCAGTTCTTC	CASSETPGGKSYNEQFF
TRBV7-9	.	.	TRBJ1-4	TGTGCCAGCAGCTCCCCAGGGACCGGGAATGAAAAACTGTTTTTT	CASSSPGTGNEKLFF
TRBV5-1	.	TRBD2	TRBJ2-1	TGCGCCAGCAGCTTGGCTCGGGTCCTAGCGGGGGGCAATGAGCAGTTCTTC	CASSLARVLAGGNEQFF
TRBV6-6	.	.	TRBJ1-5	TGTGCCAGCAGGGGACCGGGACTCGGTGACAAGCAGCCCCAGCATTTT	CASRGPGLGDKQPQHF
TRBV27	.	.	TRBJ1-2	TGTGCCAGCAGCCCGAGTGGAGGGGAAATTACGAATGGCTACACCTTC	CASSPSGGEITNGYTF
TRBV11-2	.	.	TRBJ1-5	TGTGCCAGCAGCTTAGGCCGGGGGGTTAGTAGCAATCAGCCCCAGCATTTT	CASSLGRGVSSNQPQHF
TRBV2	.	.	TRBJ2-2	TGTGCCAGCAGTGACGATGTAAGCACCGGGGAGCTGTTTTTT	CASSDDVSTGELFF
TRBV7-8	.	.	TRBJ2-7	TGTGCCAGCAGCTTAGGGGTCTCCTACGAGCAGTACTTC	CASSLGVSYEQYF
TRBV9	.	.	TRBJ2-1	TGTGCCAGCAGCGTAGGAATCGACTATGAGCAGTTCTTC	CASSVGIDYEQFF
TRBV4-3	.	TRBD1	TRBJ1-1	TGCGCCAGCAGCCAAGGACAGGGGACCCGGGGGGTAACTGAAGCTTTCTTT	CASSQGQGTRGVTEAFF